This TCR beta chain was sequenced for a study of shared clonotypes between healthy human individuals. TCRdb keeps only in-frame clones here, not all; method: immunoSEQ multiplex PCR. Of approximately 2.5 million clones listed, approximately 92% are singletons. Regarding the study as a whole: Naive subsets typically showed greater estimated richness than memory subsets.

The CDR3 totals 13 residues. V was clipped by 4 bases and J by 1 base, with 8 bases between them. The V gene's germline CDR1 is MNHEY and CDR2 SMNVEV (reference sequence). This clone showed up just once. Its antigen is not known. The sample comprised naive CD4+ T cells sorted from blood. Subset of the sample: CD45RA+ positively selected. This sequence joins TRBV27 and TRBJ2-7; D remains unclear. The receptor comes from a young man in good health. CDR3 nucleotides: TGTGCCAGCAGTTCAGCCCCTTCCTACGAGCAGTACTTC. Protein product: CASSSAPSYEQYF.